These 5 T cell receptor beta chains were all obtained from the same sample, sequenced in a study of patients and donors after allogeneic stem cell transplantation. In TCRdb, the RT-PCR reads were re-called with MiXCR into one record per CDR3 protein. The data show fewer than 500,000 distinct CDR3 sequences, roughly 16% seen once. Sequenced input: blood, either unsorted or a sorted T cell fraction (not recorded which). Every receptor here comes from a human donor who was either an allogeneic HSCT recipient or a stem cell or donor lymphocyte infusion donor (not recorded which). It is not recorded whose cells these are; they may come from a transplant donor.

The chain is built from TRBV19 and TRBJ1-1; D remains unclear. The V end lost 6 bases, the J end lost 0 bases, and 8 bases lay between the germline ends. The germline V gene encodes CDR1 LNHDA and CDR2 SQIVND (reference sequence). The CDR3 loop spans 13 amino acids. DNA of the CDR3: TGTGCCAGTAGGGTCGGTGTGAACACTGAAGCTTTCTTT. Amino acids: CASRVGVNTEAFF.

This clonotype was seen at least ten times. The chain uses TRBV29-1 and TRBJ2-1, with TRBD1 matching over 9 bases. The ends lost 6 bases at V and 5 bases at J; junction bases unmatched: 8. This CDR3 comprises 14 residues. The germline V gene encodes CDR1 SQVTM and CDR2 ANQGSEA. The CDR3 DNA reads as TGCAGCGTCGCCCCGGGACAGGGTAACAATGAGCAGTTCTTC. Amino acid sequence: CSVAPGQGNNEQFF.

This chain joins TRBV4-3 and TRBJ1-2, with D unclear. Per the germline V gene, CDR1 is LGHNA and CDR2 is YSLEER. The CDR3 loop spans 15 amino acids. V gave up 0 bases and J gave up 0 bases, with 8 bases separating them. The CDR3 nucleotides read TGCGCCAGCAGCCAAGATCCCACAGCTAACTATGGCTACACCTTC. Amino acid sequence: CASSQDPTANYGYTF.

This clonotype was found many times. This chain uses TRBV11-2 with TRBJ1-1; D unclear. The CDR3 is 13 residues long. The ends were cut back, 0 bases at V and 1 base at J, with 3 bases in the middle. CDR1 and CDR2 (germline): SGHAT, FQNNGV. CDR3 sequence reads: CASSLDWNTEAFF. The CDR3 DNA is TGTGCCAGCAGCTTAGATTGGAACACTGAAGCTTTCTTT.

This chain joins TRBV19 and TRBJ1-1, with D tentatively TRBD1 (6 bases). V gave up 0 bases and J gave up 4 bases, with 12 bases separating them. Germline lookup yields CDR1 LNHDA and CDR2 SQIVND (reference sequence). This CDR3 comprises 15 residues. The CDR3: CASSIDGGRATEAFF. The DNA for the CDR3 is TGTGCCAGTAGTATAGACGGGGGCCGAGCCACTGAAGCTTTCTTT.